The entry that follows covers one TCR beta chain sequence. Its antigen is unknown. This CDR3 has 17 residues. V lost 0 bases to trimming and J lost 2 bases; unmatched junction nucleotides: 6. Germline V gene sequence: CDR1 SGHRS, CDR2 YFSETQ. This entry is derived from a study of cytomegalovirus exposure and HLA in healthy donors. Study at large: From about 179 million T cells, an earlier analysis saw roughly 120 million unique TCR beta sequences.

The PCR contained 60 Vbeta and 13 Jbeta primers. The repertoire was sequenced with immunoSEQ multiplex PCR; TCRdb's copy has only in-frame clones and lacks some. The sample carries some 160,000 clones, 70% to 85% recorded once. Notes on the study in general: TCR beta sequences numbering more than 15,000 were associated with HLA alleles at 0.05 false discovery rate in a later analysis. CMV serostatus was the sole immune exposure data available.

This sequence originates from a man aged 45-65 years in good health and CMV-seropositive. V and J are TRBV5-1 and TRBJ1-4; 8 nucleotides align to TRBD1. The sample taken for sequencing was PBMCs. The CDR3 sequence is CASSLGGQGVTNEKLFF. CDR3 DNA: TGCGCCAGCAGCTTGGGAGGACAGGGTGTTACTAATGAAAAACTGTTTTTT.